A single sample is the source of the 12 T cell receptor beta chains below, sequenced in a study of blood T cell repertoires in COVID-19. Sequencing was performed with immunoSEQ multiplex PCR; in TCRdb, only in-frame clones are kept and a portion is missing. The sample carries roughly 81,000 clones, around 89% recorded once. Sequenced sample: peripheral blood. The origin of the receptors is a man in his 70s with active or convalescent COVID-19.

The chain carries TRBV10-3 and TRBJ1-1; the D is unclear. Trimming removed 1 base at V and 0 bases at J, with 6 bases between. CDR1 is ENHRY and CDR2 is SYGVKD in the germline V gene. CDR3 size: 14 residues. For the CDR3, the DNA is TGTGCCATCAGTGAGTTACAGATGAACACTGAAGCTTTCTTT. This translates into CAISELQMNTEAFF.

This clone was detected once. The chain links TRBV2 to TRBJ2-7; possible D gene TRBD2, 6 bases. The CDR3 contains 13 residues. Trimming left V 4 bases short and J 6 bases short, with 13 bases between. Germline lookup yields CDR1 SNHLY and CDR2 FYNNEI. The DNA for the CDR3 is TGTGCCAGCAGTGTAGTAAACGGGGGCGAGCAGTACTTC. Its translation is CASSVVNGGEQYF.

In its sample, this clone was seen once. CDR3 amino acids: CASSRDRGLGYTF. CDR3 coding DNA: TGTGCCAGTAGTAGGGACAGGGGGCTTGGCTACACCTTC. This chain connects TRBV19 to TRBJ1-2; TRBD1 matches at 12 bases. After removal of 4 bases from V and 7 bases from J, the junction contained 1 base not matched to a gene. Germline-derived CDR1 and CDR2 are LNHDA and SQIVND (reference sequence). The CDR3 covers 13 residues.

The rearrangement joins TRBV15 to TRBJ1-1, with a weak D call TRBD1 (5 bases). The V and J ends lost 5 bases and 4 bases respectively, with 14 bases between them. The CDR3 extends over 14 amino acids. The germline V gene has CDR1 LNHNV and CDR2 YYDKDF (reference sequence). In nucleotides, the CDR3 is TGTGCCACCAGCTTAACCGGGGGGGGCACTGAAGCTTTCTTT. Protein sequence: CATSLTGGGTEAFF.

This clone was seen only a few times. V and J are TRBV28 and TRBJ2-7; 10 bases are shared with TRBD2. This CDR3 region has 14 residues. Germline V lookup: CDR1 MDHEN, CDR2 SYDVKM. Trimming removed 7 bases from V and 6 bases from J; junction bases left unmatched: 9. For the CDR3, the DNA is TGTGCCAGCACCCCCGGGACTAGCGCTCTCGAGCAGTACTTC. It encodes CASTPGTSALEQYF.

CDR3 in amino acids: CASSERNQPQHF. CDR3 nucleotides: TGTGCCAGTAGTGAGCGTAATCAGCCCCAGCATTTT. The chain recombines TRBV19 with TRBJ1-5; D gene uncertain. The CDR3 spans 12 residues. Germline CDR1 reads LNHDA; CDR2 reads SQIVND (reference sequence). With 5 bases removed from V and 4 bases from J, the gap between germline ends came to 6 bases. The full variable domain, with the rest looked up from reference TRBV19 and TRBJ1-5, is DGGITQSPKYLFRKEGQNVTLSCEQNLNHDAMYWYRQDPGQGLRLIYYSQIVNDFQKGDIAEGYSVSREKKESFPLTVTSAQKNPTAFYLCASSERNQPQHFGDGTRLSIL.

The rearrangement uses TRBV3-1 (or the pseudogene TRBV3-2) and TRBJ1-1; D might be TRBD1 (6 bases). This CDR3 contains 18 residues. Trimming shortened V by 1 base and J by 3 bases, and 21 bases separated the two germline ends. Germline CDR1 is LGHDT and CDR2 is YNNKEL (reference sequence). The CDR3 loop is CASSQAYYSDRIYTEAFF. The CDR3 region has the DNA TGTGCCAGCAGCCAAGCTTATTATTCTGACAGGATCTACACTGAAGCTTTCTTT.

The chain couples TRBV18 to TRBJ1-3, with a possible D match to TRBD1 (5 bases). Germline V gene lookup returns CDR1 KGHSH and CDR2 LQKENI. CDR3 length equals 15 residues. Trimming left V 6 bases short and J 5 bases short, with 17 bases between. This chain's CDR3 is CASSSRPGGRNTIYF. CDR3 sequence (DNA): TGTGCCAGCTCGAGCCGCCCGGGGGGAAGAAACACCATATATTTT. The whole variable domain, filled in from reference TRBV18 and TRBJ1-3, reads NAGVMQNPRHLVRRRGQEARLRCSPMKGHSHVYWYRQLPEEGLKFMVYLQKENIIDESGMPKERFSAEFPKEGPSILRIQQVVRGDSAAYFCASSSRPGGRNTIYFGEGSWLTVV.

The chain employs TRBV29-1 and TRBJ1-2; D gene uncertain. Trimming took 7 bases from V and 0 from J, leaving 18 bases between them. CDR3 length: 15 residues. Germline V lookup: CDR1 SQVTM, CDR2 ANQGSEA. CDR3 DNA sequence: TGCAGCGGACGTTTTAGTGAGGGAGCTAACTATGGCTACACCTTC. Residues: CSGRFSEGANYGYTF.

This chain links TRBV18 with TRBJ2-7, with TRBD2 as a possible D gene (5 bases). The V and J ends lost 2 bases and 3 bases respectively, with 11 bases between them. The CDR3 spans 14 residues. Per the germline V gene, CDR1 is KGHSH and CDR2 is LQKENI. CDR3 amino acids: CASSPRAEIYEQYF. Here the CDR3 DNA reads TGTGCCAGCTCACCAAGAGCGGAGATCTACGAGCAGTACTTC. Looking up the rest from reference TRBV18 and TRBJ2-7 gives the full variable domain: NAGVMQNPRHLVRRRGQEARLRCSPMKGHSHVYWYRQLPEEGLKFMVYLQKENIIDESGMPKERFSAEFPKEGPSILRIQQVVRGDSAAYFCASSPRAEIYEQYFGPGTRLTVT.

This clone was detected only once. The V and J genes are TRBV9 and TRBJ2-3; tentative D call: TRBD1 (6 bases). V lost 3 bases and J 0 bases, leaving 14 bases between the germline ends. The CDR3 length is 16 residues. Germline-derived CDR1 and CDR2 are SGDLS and YYNGEE. The CDR3 coding sequence is TGTGCCAGCAGCGCACAGGGAGCCCTTAGCACAGATACGCAGTATTTT. Translated: CASSAQGALSTDTQYF.

The genes are TRBV5-4 and TRBJ1-1; 8 bases match TRBD1. Trimming cost V 4 bases and J 3 bases; bases outside gene matches: 5. The germline V gene has CDR1 SGHNT and CDR2 YYREEE (reference sequence). The CDR3 covers 14 residues. The CDR3 here is CASSRATGDTEAFF. CDR3 bases: TGTGCCAGCAGCCGCGCGACAGGGGACACTGAAGCTTTCTTT.